The subject of this entry is one T cell receptor (beta chain). The record originates from a study of T-cell reconstitution after alpha-beta-depleted transplantation in children. Unique molecular identifiers were used in preparing the TCRbeta library. Using its own MiXCR run on the PCR reads, TCRdb lists one record per CDR3 protein. Of just over 950,000 distinct CDR3 sequences in the sample, about 29% were seen once. This TCR was sampled from a boy in the first two years of life who had a stem cell transplant for SCID, so the T cells may come from the graft donor. Specimen: PBMCs, mostly from graft donor cells, collected 360 days after TCRalphabeta/CD19-depleted stem cell transplant.

CDR3 sequence: CASSLAGIQGVDEQFF. CDR3 in DNA: TGCGCCAGCAGCTTGGCGGGTATACAGGGGGTCGATGAGCAGTTCTTC. The chain employs TRBV5-1 and TRBJ2-1; TRBD1 agrees at 8 bases. This CDR3 spans 16 amino acids. CDR1 and CDR2 (germline): SGHRS, YFSETQ. V shed 0 bases and J 8 bases; nucleotides not matched to a gene: 10.